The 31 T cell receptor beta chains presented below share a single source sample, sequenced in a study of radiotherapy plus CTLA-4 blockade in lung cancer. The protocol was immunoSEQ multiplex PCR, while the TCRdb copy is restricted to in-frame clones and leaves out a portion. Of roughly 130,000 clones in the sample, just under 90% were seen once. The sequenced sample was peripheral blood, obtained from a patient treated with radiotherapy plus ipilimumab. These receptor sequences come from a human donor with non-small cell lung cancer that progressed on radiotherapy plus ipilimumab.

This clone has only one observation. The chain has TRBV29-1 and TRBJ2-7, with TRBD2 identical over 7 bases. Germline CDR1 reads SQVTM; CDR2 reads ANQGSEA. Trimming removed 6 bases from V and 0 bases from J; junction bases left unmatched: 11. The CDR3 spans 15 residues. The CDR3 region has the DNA TGCAGCGTAGCCACCCGGGACTACAACTCCTACGAGCAGTACTTC. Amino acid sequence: CSVATRDYNSYEQYF.

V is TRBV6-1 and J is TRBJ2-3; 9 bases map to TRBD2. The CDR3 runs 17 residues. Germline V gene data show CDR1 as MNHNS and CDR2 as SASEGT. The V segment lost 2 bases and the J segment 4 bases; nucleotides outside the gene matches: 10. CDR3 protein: CASSEWSLAGFADTQYF. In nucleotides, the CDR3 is TGTGCCAGCAGTGAATGGTCCCTAGCGGGGTTCGCAGATACGCAGTATTTT.

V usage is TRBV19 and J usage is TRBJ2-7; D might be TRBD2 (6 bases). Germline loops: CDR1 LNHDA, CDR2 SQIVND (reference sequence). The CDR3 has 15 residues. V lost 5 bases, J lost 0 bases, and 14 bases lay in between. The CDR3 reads CASSPNGGLSYEQYF. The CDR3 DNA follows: TGTGCCAGTAGTCCTAACGGGGGACTCTCCTACGAGCAGTACTTC.

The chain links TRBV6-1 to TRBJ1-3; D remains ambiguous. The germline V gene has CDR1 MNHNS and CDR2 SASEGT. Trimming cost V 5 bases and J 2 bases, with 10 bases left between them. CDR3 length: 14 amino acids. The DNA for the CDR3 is TGTGCCAGCAGTCGTGGAGATACTGGAAACACCATATATTTT. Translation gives CASSRGDTGNTIYF.

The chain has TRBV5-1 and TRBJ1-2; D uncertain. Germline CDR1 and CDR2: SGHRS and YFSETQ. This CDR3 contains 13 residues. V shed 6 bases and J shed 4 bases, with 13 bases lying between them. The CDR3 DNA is TGCGCCAGCAATGGACCAGAAGTCTATGGCTACACCTTC. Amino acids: CASNGPEVYGYTF.

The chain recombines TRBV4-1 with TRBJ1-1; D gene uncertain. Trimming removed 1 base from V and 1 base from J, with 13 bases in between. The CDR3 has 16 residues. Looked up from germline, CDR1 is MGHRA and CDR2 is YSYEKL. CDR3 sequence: CASSQGPDRTNTEAFF. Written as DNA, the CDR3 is TGCGCCAGCAGCCAAGGTCCCGACCGGACGAACACTGAAGCTTTCTTT.

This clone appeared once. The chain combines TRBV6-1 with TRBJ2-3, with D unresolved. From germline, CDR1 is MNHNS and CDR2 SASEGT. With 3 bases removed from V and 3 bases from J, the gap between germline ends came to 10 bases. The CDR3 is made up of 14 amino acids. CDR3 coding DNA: TGTGCCAGCAGTGAGGGATGGGGAACAGATACGCAGTATTTT. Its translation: CASSEGWGTDTQYF.

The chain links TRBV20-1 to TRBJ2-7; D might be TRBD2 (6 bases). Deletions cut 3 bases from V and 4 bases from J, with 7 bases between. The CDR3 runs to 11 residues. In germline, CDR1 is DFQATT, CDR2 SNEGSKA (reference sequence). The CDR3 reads CSARGTYEQYF. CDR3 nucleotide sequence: TGCAGTGCTAGGGGGACTTACGAGCAGTACTTC.

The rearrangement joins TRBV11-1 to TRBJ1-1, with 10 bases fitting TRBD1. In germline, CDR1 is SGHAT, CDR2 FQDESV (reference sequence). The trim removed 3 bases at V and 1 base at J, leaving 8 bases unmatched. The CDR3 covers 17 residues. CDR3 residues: CASSLTGGRLGNTEAFF. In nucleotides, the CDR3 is TGTGCCAGCAGCTTGACAGGGGGCCGCTTGGGGAACACTGAAGCTTTCTTT.

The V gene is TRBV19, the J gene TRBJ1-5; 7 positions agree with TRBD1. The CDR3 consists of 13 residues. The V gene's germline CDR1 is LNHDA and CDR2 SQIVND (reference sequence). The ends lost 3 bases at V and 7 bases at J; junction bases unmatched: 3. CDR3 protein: CASSIQGEQPQHF. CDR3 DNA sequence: TGTGCCAGTAGTATCCAGGGGGAGCAGCCCCAGCATTTT.

In DNA, the CDR3 is TGTGCCAGCAGCTTAGCCGGGAATTCACCCCTCCACTTT. Protein sequence: CASSLAGNSPLHF. This sequence joins TRBV7-9 and TRBJ1-6; D unresolved. Germline CDR1 reads SEHNR; CDR2 reads FQNEAQ (reference sequence). The CDR3 consists of 13 residues. V was shortened by 0 bases and J by 7 bases, with 4 bases between the two germline ends.

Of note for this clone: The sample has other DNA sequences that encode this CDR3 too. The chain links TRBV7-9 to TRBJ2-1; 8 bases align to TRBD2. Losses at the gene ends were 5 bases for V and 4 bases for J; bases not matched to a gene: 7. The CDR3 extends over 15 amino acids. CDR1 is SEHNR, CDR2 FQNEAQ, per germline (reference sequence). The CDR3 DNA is TGTGCCAGCAGCCTCGGGACTAGTGGATACAATGAGCAGTTCTTC. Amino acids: CASSLGTSGYNEQFF.

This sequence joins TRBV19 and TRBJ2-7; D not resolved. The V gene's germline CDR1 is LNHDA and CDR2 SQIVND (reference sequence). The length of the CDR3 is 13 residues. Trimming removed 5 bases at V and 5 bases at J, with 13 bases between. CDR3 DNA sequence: TGTGCCAGTAGTTTATACGCGAGCCACGAGCAGTACTTC. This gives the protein CASSLYASHEQYF.

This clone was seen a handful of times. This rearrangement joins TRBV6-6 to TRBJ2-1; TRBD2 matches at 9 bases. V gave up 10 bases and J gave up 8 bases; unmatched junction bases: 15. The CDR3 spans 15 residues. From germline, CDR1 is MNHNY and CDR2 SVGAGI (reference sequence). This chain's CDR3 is CATWPSSSGVDEQFF. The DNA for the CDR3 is TGTGCCACCTGGCCCTCGTCTAGCGGGGTCGATGAGCAGTTCTTC.

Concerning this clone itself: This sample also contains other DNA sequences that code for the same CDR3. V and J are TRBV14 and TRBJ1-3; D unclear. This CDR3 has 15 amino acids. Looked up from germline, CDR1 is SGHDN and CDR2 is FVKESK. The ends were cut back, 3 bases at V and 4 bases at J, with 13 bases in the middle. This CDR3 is CASSHKQDSGNTIYF. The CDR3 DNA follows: TGTGCCAGCAGCCACAAGCAGGATTCGGGAAACACCATATATTTT.

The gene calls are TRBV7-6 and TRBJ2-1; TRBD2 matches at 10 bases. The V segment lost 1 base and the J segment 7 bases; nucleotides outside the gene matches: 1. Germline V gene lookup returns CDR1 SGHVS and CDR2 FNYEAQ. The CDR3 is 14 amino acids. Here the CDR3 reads CASSLGSGRNEQFF. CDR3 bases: TGTGCCAGCAGCTTAGGTAGCGGGAGGAATGAGCAGTTCTTC.

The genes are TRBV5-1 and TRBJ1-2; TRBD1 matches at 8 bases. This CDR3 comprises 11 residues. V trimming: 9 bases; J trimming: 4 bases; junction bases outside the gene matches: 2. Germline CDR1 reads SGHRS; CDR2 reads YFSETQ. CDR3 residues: CATRGLYGYTF. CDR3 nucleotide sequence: TGCGCCACCAGGGGGCTCTATGGCTACACCTTC. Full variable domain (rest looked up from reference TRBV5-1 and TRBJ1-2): KAGVTQTPRYLIKTRGQQVTLSCSPISGHRSVSWYQQTPGQGLQFLFEYFSETQRNKGNFPGRFSGRQFSNSRSEMNVSTLELGDSALYLCATRGLYGYTFGSGTRLTVV.

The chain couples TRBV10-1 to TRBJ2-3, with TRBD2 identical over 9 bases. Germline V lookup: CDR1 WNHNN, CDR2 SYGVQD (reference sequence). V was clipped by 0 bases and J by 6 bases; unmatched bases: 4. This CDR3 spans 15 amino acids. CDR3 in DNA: TGCGCCAGCAGTGAGTCGGTTAGCGGGAGTGATACGCAGTATTTT. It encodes CASSESVSGSDTQYF.

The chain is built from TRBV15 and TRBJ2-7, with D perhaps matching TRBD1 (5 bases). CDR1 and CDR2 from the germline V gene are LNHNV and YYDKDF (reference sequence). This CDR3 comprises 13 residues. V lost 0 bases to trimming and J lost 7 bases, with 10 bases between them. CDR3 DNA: TGTGCCACCAGCAGAGAACAGGCTCAAGAGCAGTACTTC. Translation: CATSREQAQEQYF.

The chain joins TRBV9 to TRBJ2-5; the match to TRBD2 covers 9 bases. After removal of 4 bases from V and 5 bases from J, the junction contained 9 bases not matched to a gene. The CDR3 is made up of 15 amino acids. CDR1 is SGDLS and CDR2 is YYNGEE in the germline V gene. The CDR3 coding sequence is TGTGCCAGCAGCTGGGCGGGAGGGCCTATCGAGACCCAGTACTTC. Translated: CASSWAGGPIETQYF.

The CDR3 region has the DNA TGTGCCAGTAGTAAGAGGGGCAATCAGCCCCAGCATTTT. Its translation: CASSKRGNQPQHF. The V call is TRBV19, the J call TRBJ1-5, with D hard to call. From germline, CDR1 is LNHDA and CDR2 SQIVND (reference sequence). This CDR3 contains 13 residues. Trimming pared 4 bases from V and 2 bases from J, leaving 6 bases between.

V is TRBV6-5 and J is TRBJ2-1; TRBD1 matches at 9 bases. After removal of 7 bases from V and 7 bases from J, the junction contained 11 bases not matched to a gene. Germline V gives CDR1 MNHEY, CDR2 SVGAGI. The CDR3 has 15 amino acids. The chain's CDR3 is CASTLTGGRRNEQFF. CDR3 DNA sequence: TGTGCCAGCACCCTAACAGGGGGCAGGAGGAATGAGCAGTTCTTC.

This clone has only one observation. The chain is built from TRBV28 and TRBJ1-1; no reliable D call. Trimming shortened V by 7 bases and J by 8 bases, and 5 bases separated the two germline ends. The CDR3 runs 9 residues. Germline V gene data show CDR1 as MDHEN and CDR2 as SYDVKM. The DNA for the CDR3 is TGTGCCAGCATCTCCGAAGCTTTCTTT. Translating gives CASISEAFF.

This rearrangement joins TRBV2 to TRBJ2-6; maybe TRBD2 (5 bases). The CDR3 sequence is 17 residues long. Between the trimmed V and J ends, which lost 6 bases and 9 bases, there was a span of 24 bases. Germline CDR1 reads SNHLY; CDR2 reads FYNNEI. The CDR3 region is CASRESLSAGVGNVLTF. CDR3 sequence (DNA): TGTGCCAGCAGAGAGTCTCTTTCGGCGGGCGTAGGCAACGTCCTGACTTTC.

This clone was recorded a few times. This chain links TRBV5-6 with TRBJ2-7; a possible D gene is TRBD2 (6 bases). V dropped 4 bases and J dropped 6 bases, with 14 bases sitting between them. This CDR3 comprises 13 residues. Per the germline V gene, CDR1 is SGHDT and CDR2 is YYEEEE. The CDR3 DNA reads TGTGCCAGCAGCGGCGGGACCGGAGGCGAGCAGTACTTC. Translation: CASSGGTGGEQYF.

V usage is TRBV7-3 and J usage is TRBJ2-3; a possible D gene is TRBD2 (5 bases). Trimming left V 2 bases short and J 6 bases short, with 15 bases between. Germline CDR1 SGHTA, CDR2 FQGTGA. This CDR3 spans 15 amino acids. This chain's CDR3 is CASSLEGTGGDTQYF. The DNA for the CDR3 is TGTGCCAGCAGCTTAGAGGGTACGGGCGGGGATACGCAGTATTTT.

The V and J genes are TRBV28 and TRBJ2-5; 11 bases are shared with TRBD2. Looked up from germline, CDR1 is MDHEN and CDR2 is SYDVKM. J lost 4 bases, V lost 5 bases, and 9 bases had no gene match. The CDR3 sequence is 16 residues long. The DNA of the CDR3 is TGTGCCAGCAGTCAATCGACTAGCGGGAAACCAGAGACCCAGTACTTC. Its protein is CASSQSTSGKPETQYF.

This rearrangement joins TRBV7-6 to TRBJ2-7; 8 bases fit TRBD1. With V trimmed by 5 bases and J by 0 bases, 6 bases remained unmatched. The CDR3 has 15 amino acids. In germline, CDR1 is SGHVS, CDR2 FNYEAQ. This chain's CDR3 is CASSLGTGASYEQYF. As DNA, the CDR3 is TGTGCCAGCAGCCTTGGGACAGGCGCCTCCTACGAGCAGTACTTC.

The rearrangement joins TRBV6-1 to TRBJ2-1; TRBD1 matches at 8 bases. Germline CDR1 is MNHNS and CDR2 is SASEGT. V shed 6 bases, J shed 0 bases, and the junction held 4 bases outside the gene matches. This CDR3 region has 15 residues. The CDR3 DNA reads TGTGCCAGCAGGAAAACAGGGGGCTCCTACAATGAGCAGTTCTTC. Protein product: CASRKTGGSYNEQFF.

CDR3 amino acids: CASSYPGDQPQHF. CDR3 in DNA: TGTGCCAGCAGTTACCCGGGGGATCAGCCCCAGCATTTT. The chain joins TRBV6-6 to TRBJ1-5; D might be TRBD1 (5 bases). From germline, CDR1 is MNHNY and CDR2 SVGAGI (reference sequence). This CDR3 is 13 amino acids long. The ends were cut back, 2 bases at V and 5 bases at J, with 7 bases in the middle.

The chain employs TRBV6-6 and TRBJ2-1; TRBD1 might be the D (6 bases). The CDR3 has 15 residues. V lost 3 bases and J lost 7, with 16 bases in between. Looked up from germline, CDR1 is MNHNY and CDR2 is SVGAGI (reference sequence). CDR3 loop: CASSYGGAKGNEQFF. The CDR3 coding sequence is TGTGCCAGCAGTTATGGGGGCGCCAAGGGAAATGAGCAGTTCTTC.